The TCR beta chain under discussion was sequenced for a study of blood T cell repertoires in COVID-19. Background on the study: Acute and convalescent COVID-19 samples came from the United States, Italy and Spain. The analysed material was cDNA or gDNA that came from T cells, B-cell-depleted T cells, or PBMCs.

Germline V gene sequence: CDR1 MNHEY, CDR2 SVGAGI. V was clipped by 7 bases and J by 6 bases, with 10 bases between them. The CDR3 is 11 residues long. Source study methods: Estimates of nucleated cell counts were drawn from the amplification of reference gene primers. The protocol was immunoSEQ multiplex PCR, while the TCRdb copy is restricted to in-frame clones and leaves out a portion. The DNA gave D and trimming, while V, J and clone size come from that table. Here the sample spans 130,000 to 150,000 clones, 79% being singletons. Sequencing was performed on peripheral blood. The gene calls are TRBV6-5 and TRBJ2-7; D is possibly TRBD2 (5 bases). This sequence originates from a man in his 60s with acute or convalescent COVID-19. CDR3 sequence reads: CASKDAGEQYF. CDR3 nucleotides: TGTGCCAGCAAGGACGCGGGCGAGCAGTACTTC.